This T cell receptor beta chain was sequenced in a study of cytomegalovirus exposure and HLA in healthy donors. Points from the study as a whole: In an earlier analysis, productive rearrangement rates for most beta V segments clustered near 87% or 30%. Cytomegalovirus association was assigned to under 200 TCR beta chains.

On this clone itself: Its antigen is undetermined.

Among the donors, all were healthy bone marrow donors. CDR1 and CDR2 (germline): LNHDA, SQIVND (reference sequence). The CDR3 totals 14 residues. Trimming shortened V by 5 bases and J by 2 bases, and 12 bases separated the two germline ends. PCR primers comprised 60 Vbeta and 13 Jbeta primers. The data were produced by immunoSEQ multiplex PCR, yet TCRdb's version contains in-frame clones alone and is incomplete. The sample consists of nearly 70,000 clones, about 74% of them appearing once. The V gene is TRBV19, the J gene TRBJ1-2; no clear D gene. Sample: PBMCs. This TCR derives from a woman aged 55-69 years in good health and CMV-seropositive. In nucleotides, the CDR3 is TGTGCCAGTAGTGGGCCCACAGCAAACTATGGCTACACCTTC. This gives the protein CASSGPTANYGYTF.